These 23 T cell receptor beta chains came from one sample sequenced in a study of blood T cell repertoires in COVID-19. Assay: immunoSEQ multiplex PCR; the TCRdb copy retains only in-frame clones and omits some. This table holds more than 6,000 clones, about nine tenths found once. The sequenced material came from peripheral blood. The source of these receptors is a human donor with active COVID-19. The donor label of this sample is uncertain.

This chain joins TRBV20-1 and TRBJ2-7, with TRBD1 identical over 7 bases. The CDR3 contains 13 residues. Unmatched junction bases numbered 4, after V lost 3 bases and J lost 2 bases. Germline V gives CDR1 DFQATT, CDR2 SNEGSKA (reference sequence). CDR3 amino acids: CSASRQGTYEQYF. The CDR3 nucleotides are TGCAGTGCTAGTCGACAGGGAACCTACGAGCAGTACTTC.

This clone was recorded only once. The CDR3 loop reads CASSQGGKANTEAFF. CDR3 nucleotides: TGCGCCAGCAGCCAAGGAGGGAAGGCGAACACTGAAGCTTTCTTT. This chain connects TRBV4-3 to TRBJ1-1; D is ambiguous. Trimming stripped 1 base from V and 1 base from J, with 10 bases between. The germline V gene encodes CDR1 LGHNA and CDR2 YSLEER. This CDR3 is built from 15 residues.

In this sample, this clone turned up once. The chain recombines TRBV19 with TRBJ2-3, with D tentatively TRBD2 (6 bases). Per the germline V gene, CDR1 is LNHDA and CDR2 is SQIVND (reference sequence). Trimming removed 5 bases at V and 6 bases at J, with 15 bases between. This CDR3 comprises 14 residues. In nucleotides, the CDR3 is TGTGCCAGTAGTCCCGGTGGAGGGGTGGATACGCAGTATTTT. This codes for CASSPGGGVDTQYF.

The CDR3 region has the DNA TGTGCCAGCAGCATGACGGGGGAGACCCAGTACTTC. The encoded protein is CASSMTGETQYF. V gene TRBV6-2 or TRBV6-3 combines with J gene TRBJ2-5; perhaps TRBD2 as D (5 bases). The germline gives CDR1 MNHEY, CDR2 SVGEGT. This CDR3 region has 12 residues. Between the trimmed V and J ends, which lost 6 bases and 5 bases, there was a span of 10 bases.

V and J are TRBV4-1 and TRBJ2-3, with 8 bases lining up with TRBD2. This CDR3 contains 16 residues. The V segment lost 3 bases and the J segment 9 bases; nucleotides outside the gene matches: 14. Germline values: CDR1 MGHRA, CDR2 YSYEKL. Written as DNA, the CDR3 is TGCGCCAGCAGCCAGAGCGCCTTGCGGGGGGCTCCCACGCAGTATTTT. Translation: CASSQSALRGAPTQYF.

The J gene is TRBJ2-7, the V gene TRBV29-1, with TRBD1 as a possible D gene (6 bases). The V gene's germline CDR1 is SQVTM and CDR2 ANQGSEA. V lost 4 bases to trimming and J lost 2 bases, with 18 bases between them. CDR3 length equals 15 residues. The CDR3 nucleotides are TGCAGCGTTGCCCCCTCAGGATCAGGGGCCTACGAGCAGTACTTC. This translates into CSVAPSGSGAYEQYF.

The gene calls are TRBV7-2 and TRBJ1-1; 9 bases map to TRBD1. Germline V lookup: CDR1 SGHTA, CDR2 FQGNSA. The CDR3 totals 13 residues. The junction had 5 bases not matched to a gene; V was cut back by 6 bases and J by 6 bases. CDR3 sequence: CASSWDRASEAFF. For the CDR3, the DNA is TGTGCCAGCAGTTGGGACAGGGCCTCTGAAGCTTTCTTT. Supplemented by reference TRBV7-2 and TRBJ1-1, the full variable domain reads GAGVSQSPSNKVTEKGKDVELRCDPISGHTALYWYRQSLGQGLEFLIYFQGNSAPDKSGLPSDRFSAERTGGSVSTLTIQRTQQEDSAVYLCASSWDRASEAFFGQGTRLTVV.

The V and J genes are TRBV5-1 and TRBJ1-2, with D unresolved. From germline, CDR1 is SGHRS and CDR2 YFSETQ. Deletions cut 2 bases from V and 4 bases from J, with 18 bases between. There are 16 residues in the CDR3. The CDR3: CASSFTQQEGSYGYTF. DNA of the CDR3: TGCGCCAGCAGCTTTACCCAGCAGGAGGGTAGCTATGGCTACACCTTC.

The chain is built from TRBV21-1 and TRBJ2-7; the table's D gene call, TRBD1, was not cross checked with the DNA. TRBV21-1 is classified as a pseudogene. The CDR3 extends over 15 amino acids. CDR3 protein: CASSIPTVPFYEQYF. The CDR3 DNA reads TGTGCCAGCAGCATCCCGACAGTGCCATTCTACGAGCAGTACTTC.

This rearrangement joins TRBV28 to TRBJ2-7; 14 positions match TRBD2. V lost 3 bases to trimming and J lost 1 base; unmatched junction nucleotides: 5. This CDR3 region has 17 residues. Germline assignment: CDR1 MDHEN and CDR2 SYDVKM. CDR3 residues: CASSFGTSGRGSYEQYF. The DNA for the CDR3 is TGTGCCAGCAGTTTCGGGACTAGCGGGAGAGGGTCCTACGAGCAGTACTTC.

This chain connects TRBV18 to TRBJ1-1; 10 bases line up with TRBD1. The CDR3 has 18 amino acids. V gave up 6 bases and J gave up 2 bases; unmatched junction bases: 15. Germline assignment: CDR1 KGHSH and CDR2 LQKENI. As DNA, the CDR3 is TGTGCCAGCTCCCTATTTATAATCCGGGACAGGGGCAACACTGAAGCTTTCTTT. It is translated as CASSLFIIRDRGNTEAFF.

This clone was observed once. The chain uses TRBV7-6 and TRBJ1-1, with 7 bases fitting TRBD1. The CDR3 extends over 14 amino acids. Germline CDR1 SGHVS, CDR2 FNYEAQ. V dropped 1 base and J dropped 1; count of bases not matched to a gene: 0. CDR3 bases: TGTGCCAGCAGCTTAGGACAGGGGAACACTGAAGCTTTCTTT. It is translated as CASSLGQGNTEAFF.

The V and J genes are TRBV6-4 and TRBJ1-6; D not resolved. Germline V gene sequence: CDR1 MRHNA, CDR2 SNTAGT. The CDR3 length is 13 residues. Between the trimmed V and J ends, which lost 9 bases and 11 bases, there was a span of 17 bases. The CDR3 sequence: CARPIAPGTPLHF. The CDR3 nucleotides are TGTGCCAGGCCGATCGCACCCGGTACACCCCTCCACTTT.

The chain combines TRBV2 with TRBJ2-5; TRBD2 aligns across 7 bases. This CDR3 is built from 15 residues. Germline CDR1 and CDR2: SNHLY and FYNNEI. V shed 4 bases, J shed 3 bases, and the junction held 8 bases outside the gene matches. The CDR3 DNA sequence: TGTGCCAGCAGTGTAGGTGGGCTAGCGGAAGAGACCCAGTACTTC. Protein: CASSVGGLAEETQYF.

The V gene is TRBV3-1 (or the pseudogene TRBV3-2), the J gene TRBJ1-6, with D possibly matching TRBD1 (5 bases). This CDR3 is built from 14 residues. The V end lost 0 bases, the J end lost 11 bases, and 11 bases lay between the germline ends. The germline CDR1 and CDR2 sequences are LGHDT and YNNKEL (reference sequence). CDR3 sequence: CASSQDRGNPPLHF. For the CDR3, the DNA is TGTGCCAGCAGCCAAGATCGGGGGAATCCACCCCTCCACTTT.

The chain uses TRBV19 and TRBJ1-2, with 9 bases lining up with TRBD1. The germline V gene has CDR1 LNHDA and CDR2 SQIVND (reference sequence). Germline trimming cut 6 bases from V and 2 bases from J; bases unmatched to any gene: 4. This CDR3 comprises 14 residues. The CDR3 DNA sequence: TGTGCCAGTAGGTCGACAGGGGGAAACTATGGCTACACCTTC. Translated: CASRSTGGNYGYTF.

The rearrangement uses TRBV12-3 or TRBV12-4 and TRBJ2-3; D might be TRBD1 (5 bases). The CDR3 has 12 residues. Trimming took off 4 bases at V and 6 bases at J, with 8 bases between the two ends. CDR3 DNA sequence: TGTGCCAGCAGTTCAGGGTCGGATACGCAGTATTTT. It is translated as CASSSGSDTQYF.

The rearrangement uses TRBV5-1 and TRBJ2-3, with D perhaps matching TRBD1 (6 bases). The CDR3 loop spans 15 amino acids. V was pared by 3 bases and J by 3 bases, with 14 bases between. CDR1 SGHRS and CDR2 YFSETQ come from the germline V gene. This chain's CDR3 is CASSSQGTQTDTQYF. DNA of the CDR3: TGCGCCAGCAGCTCACAAGGGACACAGACAGATACGCAGTATTTT. The whole variable domain, remainder taken from reference TRBV5-1 and TRBJ2-3, is KAGVTQTPRYLIKTRGQQVTLSCSPISGHRSVSWYQQTPGQGLQFLFEYFSETQRNKGNFPGRFSGRQFSNSRSEMNVSTLELGDSALYLCASSSQGTQTDTQYFGPGTRLTVL.

J is TRBJ1-1 and V is TRBV6-5; 9 bases fit TRBD1. Trimming cost V 2 bases and J 2 bases; bases outside gene matches: 3. Germline V CDR1 and CDR2: MNHEY, SVGAGI. CDR3 length: 15 residues. The CDR3 spells CASSYEGQGNTEAFF. Written as DNA, the CDR3 is TGTGCCAGCAGTTACGAGGGACAGGGAAACACTGAAGCTTTCTTT.

The chain carries TRBV30 and TRBJ1-6, with TRBD1 matching over 8 bases. With 2 bases clipped from V and 7 bases from J, the junction kept 13 bases outside the gene matches. The germline V gene has CDR1 GTSNPN and CDR2 SVGIG (reference sequence). The CDR3 has 17 amino acids. CDR3 bases: TGTGCCTGGAGTCCACGGACAGGGACGAAAAGGAATTCACCCCTCCACTTT. Translation gives CAWSPRTGTKRNSPLHF.

The genes are TRBV5-1 and TRBJ2-5; no clear D. V shed 1 base and J shed 1 base, with 8 bases lying between them. The CDR3 has 14 amino acids. Germline CDR1 is SGHRS and CDR2 is YFSETQ. In DNA form, the CDR3 reads TGCGCCAGCAGCTTGTTTAGCACCCAAGAGACCCAGTACTTC. Protein: CASSLFSTQETQYF. Together with reference TRBV5-1 and TRBJ2-5, the CDR3 gives the full variable domain: KAGVTQTPRYLIKTRGQQVTLSCSPISGHRSVSWYQQTPGQGLQFLFEYFSETQRNKGNFPGRFSGRQFSNSRSEMNVSTLELGDSALYLCASSLFSTQETQYFGPGTRLLVL.

The rearrangement joins TRBV29-1 to TRBJ1-1, with 8 bases identical to TRBD1. The CDR3 has 13 residues. Trimming at V came to 7 bases and at J to 0 bases, leaving 4 bases not matched to a gene. Germline V lookup: CDR1 SQVTM, CDR2 ANQGSEA. CDR3 DNA sequence: TGCAGCGCAGGACAGGGACTGAACACTGAAGCTTTCTTT. Its translation: CSAGQGLNTEAFF.

The chain is built from TRBV19 and TRBJ2-3; 8 bases line up with TRBD1. This CDR3 contains 19 residues. Trimming at V came to 2 bases and at J to 0 bases, leaving 13 bases not matched to a gene. The germline V gene encodes CDR1 LNHDA and CDR2 SQIVND (reference sequence). CDR3 nucleotide sequence: TGTGCCAGTAGTATACGATACCGTACAGGGGGAGGTAGCACAGATACGCAGTATTTT. Its protein product is CASSIRYRTGGGSTDTQYF.